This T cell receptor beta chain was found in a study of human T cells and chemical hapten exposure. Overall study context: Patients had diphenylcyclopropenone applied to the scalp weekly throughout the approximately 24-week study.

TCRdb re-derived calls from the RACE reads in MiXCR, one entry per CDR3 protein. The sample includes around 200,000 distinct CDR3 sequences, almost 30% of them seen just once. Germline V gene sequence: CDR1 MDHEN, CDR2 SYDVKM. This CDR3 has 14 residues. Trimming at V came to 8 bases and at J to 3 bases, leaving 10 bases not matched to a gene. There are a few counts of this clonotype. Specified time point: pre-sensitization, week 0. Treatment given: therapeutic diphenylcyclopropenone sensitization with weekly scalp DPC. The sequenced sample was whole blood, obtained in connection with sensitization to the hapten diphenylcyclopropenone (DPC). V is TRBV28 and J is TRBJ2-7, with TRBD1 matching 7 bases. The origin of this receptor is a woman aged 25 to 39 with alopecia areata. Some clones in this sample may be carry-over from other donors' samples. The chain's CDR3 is CASGSGTVIYEQYF. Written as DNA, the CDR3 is TGTGCCAGCGGATCCGGGACAGTCATCTACGAGCAGTACTTC.